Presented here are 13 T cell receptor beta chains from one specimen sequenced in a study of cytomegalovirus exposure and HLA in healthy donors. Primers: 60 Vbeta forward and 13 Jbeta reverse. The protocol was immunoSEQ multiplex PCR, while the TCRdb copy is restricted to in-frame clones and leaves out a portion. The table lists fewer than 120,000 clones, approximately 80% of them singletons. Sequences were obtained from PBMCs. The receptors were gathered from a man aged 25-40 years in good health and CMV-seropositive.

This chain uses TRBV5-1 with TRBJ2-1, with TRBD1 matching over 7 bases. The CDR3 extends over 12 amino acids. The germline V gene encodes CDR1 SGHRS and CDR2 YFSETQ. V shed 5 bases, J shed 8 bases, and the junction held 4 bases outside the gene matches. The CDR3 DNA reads TGCGCCAGCAGTAGGCAGGGGGATGAGCAGTTCTTC. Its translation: CASSRQGDEQFF.

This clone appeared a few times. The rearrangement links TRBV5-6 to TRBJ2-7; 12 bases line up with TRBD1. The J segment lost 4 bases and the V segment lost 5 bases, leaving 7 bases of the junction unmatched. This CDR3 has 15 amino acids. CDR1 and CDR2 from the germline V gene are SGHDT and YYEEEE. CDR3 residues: CASRRRGQGAYEQYF. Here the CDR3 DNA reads TGTGCCAGCAGACGCCGGGGACAGGGGGCTTACGAGCAGTACTTC. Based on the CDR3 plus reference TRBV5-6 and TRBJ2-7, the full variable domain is DAGVTQSPTHLIKTRGQQVTLRCSPKSGHDTVSWYQQALGQGPQFIFQYYEEEERQRGNFPDRFSGHQFPNYSSELNVNALLLGDSALYLCASRRRGQGAYEQYFGPGTRLTVT.

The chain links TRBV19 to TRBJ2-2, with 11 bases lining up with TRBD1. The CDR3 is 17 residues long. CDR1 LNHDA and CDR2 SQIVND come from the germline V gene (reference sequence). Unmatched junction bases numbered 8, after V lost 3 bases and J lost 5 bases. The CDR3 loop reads CASSMYGQGAATGELFF. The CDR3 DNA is TGTGCCAGTAGTATGTACGGACAGGGGGCGGCTACCGGGGAGCTGTTTTTT.

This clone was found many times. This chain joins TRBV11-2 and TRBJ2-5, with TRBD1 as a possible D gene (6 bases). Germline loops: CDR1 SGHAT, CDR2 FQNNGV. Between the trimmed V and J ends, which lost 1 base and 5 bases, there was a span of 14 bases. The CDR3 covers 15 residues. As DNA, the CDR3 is TGTGCCAGCAGCTTAGTGGGGGCCGAGGGGGAGACCCAGTACTTC. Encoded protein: CASSLVGAEGETQYF.

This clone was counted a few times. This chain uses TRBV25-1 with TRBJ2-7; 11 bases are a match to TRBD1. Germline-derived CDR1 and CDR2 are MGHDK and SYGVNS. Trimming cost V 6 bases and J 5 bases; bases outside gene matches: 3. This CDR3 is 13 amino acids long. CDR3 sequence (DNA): TGTGCCAGCAGAGGACAGGGGGCCCACGAGCAGTACTTC. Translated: CASRGQGAHEQYF.

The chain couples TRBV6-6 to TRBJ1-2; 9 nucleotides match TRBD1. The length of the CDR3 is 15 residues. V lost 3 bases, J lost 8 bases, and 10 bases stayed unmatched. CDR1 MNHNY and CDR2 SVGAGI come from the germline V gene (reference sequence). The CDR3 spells CASSYLGQGEDGYTF. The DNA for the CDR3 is TGTGCCAGCAGTTATTTGGGACAGGGAGAAGACGGCTACACCTTC.

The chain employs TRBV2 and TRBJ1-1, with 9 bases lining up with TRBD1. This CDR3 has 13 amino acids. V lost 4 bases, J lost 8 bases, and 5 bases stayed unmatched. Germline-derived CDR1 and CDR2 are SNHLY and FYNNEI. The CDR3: CASSGQGEGEAFF. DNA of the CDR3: TGTGCCAGCAGTGGACAGGGGGAAGGGGAAGCTTTCTTT.

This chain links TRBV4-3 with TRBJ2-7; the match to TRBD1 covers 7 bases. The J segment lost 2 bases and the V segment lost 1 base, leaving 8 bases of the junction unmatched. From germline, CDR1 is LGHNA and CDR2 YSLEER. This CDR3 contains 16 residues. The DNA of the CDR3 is TGCGCCAGCAGCCAAGCCCCGGACAGGCCAGCCTACGAGCAGTACTTC. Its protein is CASSQAPDRPAYEQYF.

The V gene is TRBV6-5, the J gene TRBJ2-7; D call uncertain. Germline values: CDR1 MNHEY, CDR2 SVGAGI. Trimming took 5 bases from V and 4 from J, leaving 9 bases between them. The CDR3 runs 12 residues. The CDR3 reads CASSRNEYEQYF. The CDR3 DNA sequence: TGTGCCAGCAGTCGTAATGAGTACGAGCAGTACTTC.

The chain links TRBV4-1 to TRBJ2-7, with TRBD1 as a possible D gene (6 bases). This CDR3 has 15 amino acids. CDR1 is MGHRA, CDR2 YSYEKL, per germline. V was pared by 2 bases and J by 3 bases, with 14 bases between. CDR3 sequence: CASSQPGTQDYEQYF. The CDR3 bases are TGCGCCAGCAGCCAACCCGGGACACAAGACTACGAGCAGTACTTC.

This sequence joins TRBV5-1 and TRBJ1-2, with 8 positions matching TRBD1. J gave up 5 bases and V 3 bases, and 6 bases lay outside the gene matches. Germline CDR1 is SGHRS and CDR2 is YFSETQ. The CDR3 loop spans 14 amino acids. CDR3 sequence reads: CASSSAGGAYGYTF. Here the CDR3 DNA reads TGCGCCAGCAGCTCCGCAGGGGGCGCGTATGGCTACACCTTC.

CDR3 loop: CASSHDRGLDSNQPQHF. As DNA, the CDR3 is TGCGCCAGCAGCCATGACAGGGGGCTGGATAGCAATCAGCCCCAGCATTTT. The chain joins TRBV10-2 to TRBJ1-5, with 10 bases that match TRBD1. CDR3 size: 17 residues. J gave up 0 bases and V 6 bases, and 8 bases lay outside the gene matches. CDR1 is WSHSY and CDR2 is SAAADI in the germline V gene.

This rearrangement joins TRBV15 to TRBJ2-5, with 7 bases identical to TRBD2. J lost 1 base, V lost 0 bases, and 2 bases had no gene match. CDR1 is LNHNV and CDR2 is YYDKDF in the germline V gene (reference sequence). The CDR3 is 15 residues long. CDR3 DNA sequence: TGTGCCACCAGCAGAGATGGGGGGGTCCAAGAGACCCAGTACTTC. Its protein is CATSRDGGVQETQYF.